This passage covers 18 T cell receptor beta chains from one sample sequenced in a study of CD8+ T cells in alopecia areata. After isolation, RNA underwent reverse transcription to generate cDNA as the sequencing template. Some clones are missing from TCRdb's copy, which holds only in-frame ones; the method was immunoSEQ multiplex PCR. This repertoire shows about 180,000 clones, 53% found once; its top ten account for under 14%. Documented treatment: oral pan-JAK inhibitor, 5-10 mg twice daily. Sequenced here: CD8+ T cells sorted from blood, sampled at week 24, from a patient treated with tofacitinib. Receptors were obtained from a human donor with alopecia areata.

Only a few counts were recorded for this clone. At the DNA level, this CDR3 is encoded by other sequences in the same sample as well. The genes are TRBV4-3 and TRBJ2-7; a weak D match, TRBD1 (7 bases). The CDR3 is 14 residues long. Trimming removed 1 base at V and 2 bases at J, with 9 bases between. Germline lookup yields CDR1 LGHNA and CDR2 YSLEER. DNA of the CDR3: TGCGCCAGCAGCCAAGCCAGGGGGGCCTACGAGCAGTACTTC. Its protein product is CASSQARGAYEQYF.

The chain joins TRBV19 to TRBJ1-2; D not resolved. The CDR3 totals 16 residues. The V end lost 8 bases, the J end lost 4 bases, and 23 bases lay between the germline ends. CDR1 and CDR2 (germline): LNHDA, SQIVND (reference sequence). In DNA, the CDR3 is TGTGCCAGTTCGCAACAAGTCAGCGGCTTTGGCTATGGCTACACCTTC. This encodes CASSQQVSGFGYGYTF.

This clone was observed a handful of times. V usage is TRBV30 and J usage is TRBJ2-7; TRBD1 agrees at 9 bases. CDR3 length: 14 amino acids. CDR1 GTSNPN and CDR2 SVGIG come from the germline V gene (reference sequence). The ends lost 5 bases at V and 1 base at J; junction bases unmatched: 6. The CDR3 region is CAWGTGMSSYEQYF. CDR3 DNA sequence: TGTGCCTGGGGGACAGGGATGTCGTCCTACGAGCAGTACTTC.

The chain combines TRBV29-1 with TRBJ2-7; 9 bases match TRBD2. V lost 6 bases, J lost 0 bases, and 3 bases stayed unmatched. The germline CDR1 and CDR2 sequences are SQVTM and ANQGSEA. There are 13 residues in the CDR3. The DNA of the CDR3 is TGCAGCGTAGAGACTAGCGGCTCCTACGAGCAGTACTTC. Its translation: CSVETSGSYEQYF.

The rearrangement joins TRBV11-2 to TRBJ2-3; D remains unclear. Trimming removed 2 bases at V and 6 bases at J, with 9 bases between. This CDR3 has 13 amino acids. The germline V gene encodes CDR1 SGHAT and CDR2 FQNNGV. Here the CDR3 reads CASSLNGPDTQYF. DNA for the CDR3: TGTGCCAGCAGCTTAAACGGCCCGGATACGCAGTATTTT. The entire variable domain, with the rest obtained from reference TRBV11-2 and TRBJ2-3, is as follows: EAGVAQSPRYKIIEKRQSVAFWCNPISGHATLYWYQQILGQGPKLLIQFQNNGVVDDSQLPKDRFSAERLKGVDSTLKIQPAKLEDSAVYLCASSLNGPDTQYFGPGTRLTVL.

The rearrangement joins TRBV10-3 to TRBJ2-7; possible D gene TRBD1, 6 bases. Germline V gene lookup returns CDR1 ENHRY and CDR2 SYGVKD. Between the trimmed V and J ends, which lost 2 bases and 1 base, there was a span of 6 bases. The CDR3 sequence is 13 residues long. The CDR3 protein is CAISETGSYEQYF. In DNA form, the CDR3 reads TGTGCCATCAGTGAGACAGGGTCCTACGAGCAGTACTTC.

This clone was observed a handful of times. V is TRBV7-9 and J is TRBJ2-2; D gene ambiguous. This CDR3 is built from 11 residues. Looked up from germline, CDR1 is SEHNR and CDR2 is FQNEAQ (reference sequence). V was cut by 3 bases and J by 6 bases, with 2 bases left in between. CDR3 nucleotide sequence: TGTGCCAGCAGCTTTCCCGGGGAGCTGTTTTTT. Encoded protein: CASSFPGELFF.

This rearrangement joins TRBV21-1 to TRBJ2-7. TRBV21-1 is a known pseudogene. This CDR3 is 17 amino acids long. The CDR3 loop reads CASSKSAGTRSSYEQYF. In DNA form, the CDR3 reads TGTGCCAGCAGCAAATCCGCCGGGACCCGAAGCTCCTACGAGCAGTACTTC.

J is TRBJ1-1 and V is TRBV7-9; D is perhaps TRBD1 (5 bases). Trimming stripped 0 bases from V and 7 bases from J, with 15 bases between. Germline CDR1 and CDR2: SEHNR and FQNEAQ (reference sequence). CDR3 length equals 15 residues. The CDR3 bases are TGTGCCAGCAGCTTAGCGGTCGGGGCAGCTGTTGAAGCTTTCTTT. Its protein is CASSLAVGAAVEAFF.

The CDR3 bases are TGTGCCAGCAGCCTAAGGTTAGAGGGGCTCCAAGAGACCCAGTACTTC. Translating gives CASSLRLEGLQETQYF. The chain combines TRBV13 with TRBJ2-5; D tentatively fits TRBD1 or TRBD2 (5 bases each). CDR1 PRHDT and CDR2 FYEKMQ come from the germline V gene (reference sequence). This CDR3 has 16 residues. Trimming left V 5 bases short and J 1 base short, with 17 bases between.

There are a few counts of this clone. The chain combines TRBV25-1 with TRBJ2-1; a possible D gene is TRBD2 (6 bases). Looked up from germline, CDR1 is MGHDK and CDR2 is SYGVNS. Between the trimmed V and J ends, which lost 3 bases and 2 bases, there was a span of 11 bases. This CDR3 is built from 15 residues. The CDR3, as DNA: TGTGCCAGCAGTGATCCAGGGAGGACCTACAATGAGCAGTTCTTC. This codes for CASSDPGRTYNEQFF.

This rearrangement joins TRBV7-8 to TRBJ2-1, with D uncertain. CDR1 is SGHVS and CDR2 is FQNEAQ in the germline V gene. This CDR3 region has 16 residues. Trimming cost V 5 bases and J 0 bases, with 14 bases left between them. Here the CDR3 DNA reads TGTGCCAGCAGCCCGGCCGAAGGTAGCTCCTACAATGAGCAGTTCTTC. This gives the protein CASSPAEGSSYNEQFF.

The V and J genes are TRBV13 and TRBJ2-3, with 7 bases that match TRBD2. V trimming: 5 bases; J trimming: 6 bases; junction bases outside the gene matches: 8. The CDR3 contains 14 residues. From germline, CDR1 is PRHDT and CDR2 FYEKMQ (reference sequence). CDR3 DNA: TGTGCCAGCAGCGCCCGACTAGCCGGGGATACGCAGTATTTT. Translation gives CASSARLAGDTQYF.

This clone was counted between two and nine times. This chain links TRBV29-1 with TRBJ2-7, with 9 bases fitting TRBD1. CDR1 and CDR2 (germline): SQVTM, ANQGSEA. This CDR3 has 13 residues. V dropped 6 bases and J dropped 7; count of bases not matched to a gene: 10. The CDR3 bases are TGCAGCGTGGATACAGGGGGCCCAGGGGAGCAGTACTTC. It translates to CSVDTGGPGEQYF.

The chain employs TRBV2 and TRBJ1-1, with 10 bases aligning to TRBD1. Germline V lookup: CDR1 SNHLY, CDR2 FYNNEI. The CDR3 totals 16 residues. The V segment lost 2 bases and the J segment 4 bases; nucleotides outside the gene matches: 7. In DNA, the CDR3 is TGTGCCAGCAGTGAACCATCGGACAGGGGGGTCACTGAAGCTTTCTTT. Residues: CASSEPSDRGVTEAFF. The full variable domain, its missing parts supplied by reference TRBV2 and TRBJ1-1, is EPEVTQTPSHQVTQMGQEVILRCVPISNHLYFYWYRQILGQKVEFLVSFYNNEISEKSEIFDDQFSVERPDGSNFTLKIRSTKLEDSAMYFCASSEPSDRGVTEAFFGQGTRLTVV.

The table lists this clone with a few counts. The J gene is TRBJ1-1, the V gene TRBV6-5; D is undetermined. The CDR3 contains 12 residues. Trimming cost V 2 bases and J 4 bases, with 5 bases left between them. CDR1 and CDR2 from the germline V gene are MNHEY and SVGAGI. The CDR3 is CASSYGSTEAFF. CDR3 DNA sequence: TGTGCCAGCAGTTACGGGTCCACTGAAGCTTTCTTT.

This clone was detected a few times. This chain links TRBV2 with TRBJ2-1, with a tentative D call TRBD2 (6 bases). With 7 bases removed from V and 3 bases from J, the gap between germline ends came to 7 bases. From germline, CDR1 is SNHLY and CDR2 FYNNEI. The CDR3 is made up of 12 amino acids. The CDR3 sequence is CASKEGYNEQFF. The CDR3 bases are TGTGCCAGCAAGGAGGGCTACAATGAGCAGTTCTTC.

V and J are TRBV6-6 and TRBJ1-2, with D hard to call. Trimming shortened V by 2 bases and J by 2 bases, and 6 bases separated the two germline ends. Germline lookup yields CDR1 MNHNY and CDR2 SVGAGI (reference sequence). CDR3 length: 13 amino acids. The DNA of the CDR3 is TGTGCCAGCAGTTACGGCGGGAACTATGGCTACACCTTC. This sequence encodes CASSYGGNYGYTF.